This T cell receptor beta chain emerged from a study of cytomegalovirus exposure and HLA in healthy donors. Between the trimmed V and J ends, which lost 2 bases and 1 base, there was a span of 12 bases. This CDR3 has 15 amino acids. The germline V gene has CDR1 SGHRS and CDR2 YFSETQ. With 60 Vbeta and 13 Jbeta primers, the PCR was carried out. Assay used: immunoSEQ multiplex PCR; TCRdb lists only in-frame clones, some missing. Of 150,000 to 200,000 clones listed, roughly 80% are singletons. The V call is TRBV5-1, the J call TRBJ1-1, with D possibly matching TRBD1 (5 bases). The TCR sequence derives from a boy aged 5-17 years in good health and CMV-seronegative. The sample consisted of PBMCs. CDR3 in DNA: TGCGCCAGCAGCTTTACCCAGGGAACGAACACTGAAGCTTTCTTT. Amino acids: CASSFTQGTNTEAFF.